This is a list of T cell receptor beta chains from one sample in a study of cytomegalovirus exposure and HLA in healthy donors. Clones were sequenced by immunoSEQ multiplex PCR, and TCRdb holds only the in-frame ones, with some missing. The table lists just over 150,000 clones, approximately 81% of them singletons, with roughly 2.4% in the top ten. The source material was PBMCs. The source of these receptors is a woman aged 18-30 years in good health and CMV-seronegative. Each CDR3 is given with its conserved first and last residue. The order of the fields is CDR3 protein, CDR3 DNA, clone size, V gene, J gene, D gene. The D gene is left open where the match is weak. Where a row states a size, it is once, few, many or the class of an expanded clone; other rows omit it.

CDR3aa: CASGRTSQETQYF
CDR3nt: TGTGCCAGCGGACGGACTTCCCAAGAGACCCAGTACTTC
abundance: .
v_gene: TRBV11-2
j_gene: TRBJ2-5
d_gene: .

CDR3aa: CASSLGQINTEAFF
CDR3nt: TGTGCCAGCAGCTTAGGACAGATAAACACTGAAGCTTTCTTT
abundance: .
v_gene: TRBV7-2
j_gene: TRBJ1-1
d_gene: .

CDR3aa: CASSLGHPLDSPLHF
CDR3nt: TGTGCCAGCTCGTTAGGACACCCTTTGGATTCACCCCTCCACTTT
abundance: .
v_gene: TRBV18
j_gene: TRBJ1-6
d_gene: .

CDR3aa: CASSDLNRGAYNEQFF
CDR3nt: TGCGCCAGCAGTGACCTCAACAGGGGCGCCTACAATGAGCAGTTCTTC
abundance: .
v_gene: TRBV10-2
j_gene: TRBJ2-1
d_gene: TRBD1

CDR3aa: CASSLAASGSYNEQFF
CDR3nt: TGTGCCAGCAGCTTAGCTGCTAGCGGGAGTTACAATGAGCAGTTCTTC
abundance: once
v_gene: TRBV7-9
j_gene: TRBJ2-1
d_gene: TRBD2

CDR3aa: CASSWGVGTGGNTEAFF
CDR3nt: TGTGCCAGCAGCTGGGGAGTAGGGACGGGAGGAAACACTGAAGCTTTCTTT
abundance: once
v_gene: TRBV5-5
j_gene: TRBJ1-1
d_gene: .

CDR3aa: CASSPLYLNTEAFF
CDR3nt: TGCGCCAGCAGCCCGCTCTACCTGAACACTGAAGCTTTCTTT
abundance: .
v_gene: TRBV5-1
j_gene: TRBJ1-1
d_gene: .

CDR3aa: CASSDDVGTGGGKQYF
CDR3nt: TGTGCCAGCAGTGACGATGTTGGGACAGGAGGCGGGAAACAGTACTTC
abundance: .
v_gene: TRBV2
j_gene: TRBJ2-7
d_gene: TRBD1

CDR3aa: CASSAGLAGETQYF
CDR3nt: TGCGCCAGCAGTGCCGGACTAGCGGGGGAGACCCAGTACTTC
abundance: .
v_gene: TRBV10-1
j_gene: TRBJ2-5
d_gene: TRBD2

CDR3aa: CSARPSYGYTF
CDR3nt: TGCAGTGCTAGACCCAGCTATGGCTACACCTTC
abundance: .
v_gene: TRBV20-1
j_gene: TRBJ1-2
d_gene: .

CDR3aa: CASRSTGGKDEQFF
CDR3nt: TGTGCCAGCCGGTCAACAGGGGGCAAGGATGAGCAGTTCTTC
abundance: .
v_gene: TRBV14
j_gene: TRBJ2-1
d_gene: TRBD1

CDR3aa: CASSQPRPGVNEQFF
CDR3nt: TGCGCCAGCAGCCAGCCGAGACCAGGGGTAAATGAGCAGTTCTTC
abundance: .
v_gene: TRBV4-1
j_gene: TRBJ2-1
d_gene: .

CDR3aa: CASSLPLYEQFF
CDR3nt: TGTGCCAGCAGCTTACCCTTATATGAGCAGTTCTTC
abundance: .
v_gene: TRBV7-2
j_gene: TRBJ2-1
d_gene: .

CDR3aa: CASSSLAGTHSYEQYF
CDR3nt: TGTGCCAGCAGTTCCCTCGCGGGGACTCACTCCTACGAGCAGTACTTC
abundance: .
v_gene: TRBV6-5
j_gene: TRBJ2-7
d_gene: .

CDR3aa: CASSPPTGDTEAFF
CDR3nt: TGTGCCAGCAGTCCCCCCACAGGAGACACTGAAGCTTTCTTT
abundance: .
v_gene: TRBV25-1
j_gene: TRBJ1-1
d_gene: .

CDR3aa: CASSLGQHSGANVLTF
CDR3nt: TGTGCCAGCAGCTTGGGGCAGCACAGTGGGGCCAACGTCCTGACTTTC
abundance: .
v_gene: TRBV5-5
j_gene: TRBJ2-6
d_gene: .

CDR3aa: CASSLGEVAGGELFF
CDR3nt: TGCGCCAGCAGCTTGGGCGAAGTGGCGGGCGGGGAGCTGTTTTTT
abundance: once
v_gene: TRBV5-1
j_gene: TRBJ2-2
d_gene: .

CDR3aa: CAISEETGDEQYF
CDR3nt: TGTGCCATCAGTGAAGAGACAGGGGACGAGCAGTACTTC
abundance: .
v_gene: TRBV10-3
j_gene: TRBJ2-7
d_gene: TRBD1

CDR3aa: CASSIQGVGYNEQFF
CDR3nt: TGTGCCAGTAGTATCCAGGGGGTAGGCTACAATGAGCAGTTCTTC
abundance: .
v_gene: TRBV19
j_gene: TRBJ2-1
d_gene: TRBD1

CDR3aa: CASSLQGSQHF
CDR3nt: TGTGCCAGCAGCTTACAGGGCAGCCAGCATTTT
abundance: .
v_gene: TRBV6-1
j_gene: TRBJ1-5
d_gene: .

CDR3aa: CASSLVQGRDGYTF
CDR3nt: TGTGCCAGCAGCTTAGTGCAGGGAAGGGATGGCTACACCTTC
abundance: once
v_gene: TRBV11-2
j_gene: TRBJ1-2
d_gene: .

CDR3aa: CASSLGQASNQPQHF
CDR3nt: TGTGCCAGCAGCTTGGGACAGGCTAGCAATCAGCCCCAGCATTTT
abundance: .
v_gene: TRBV5-5
j_gene: TRBJ1-5
d_gene: .

CDR3aa: CASSPQGASYEQYF
CDR3nt: TGCGCCAGCAGCCCCCAGGGGGCGTCCTACGAGCAGTACTTC
abundance: .
v_gene: TRBV5-1
j_gene: TRBJ2-7
d_gene: TRBD1

CDR3aa: CASSQGQGWNTIYF
CDR3nt: TGTGCCAGCAGCCAGGGTCAAGGGTGGAACACCATATATTTT
abundance: .
v_gene: TRBV6-1
j_gene: TRBJ1-3
d_gene: .

CDR3aa: CASSQDTGGRGEKLFF
CDR3nt: TGCGCCAGCAGCCAAGATACGGGGGGCAGGGGTGAAAAACTGTTTTTT
abundance: .
v_gene: TRBV4-3
j_gene: TRBJ1-4
d_gene: .

CDR3aa: CASSGLANTGELFF
CDR3nt: TGTGCCAGCAGCGGACTAGCGAACACCGGGGAGCTGTTTTTT
abundance: .
v_gene: TRBV9
j_gene: TRBJ2-2
d_gene: .

CDR3aa: CALGEGYNQPQHF
CDR3nt: TGTGCCCTAGGGGAAGGGTACAATCAGCCCCAGCATTTT
abundance: .
v_gene: TRBV30
j_gene: TRBJ1-5
d_gene: .

CDR3aa: CAWTPASGIRQPQHF
CDR3nt: TGTGCCTGGACCCCCGCATCGGGGATCCGTCAGCCCCAGCATTTT
abundance: .
v_gene: TRBV30
j_gene: TRBJ1-5
d_gene: .

CDR3aa: CASSLGSGLAAGYQETQYF
CDR3nt: TGCGCCAGCAGCTTGGGATCAGGACTAGCGGCAGGGTACCAAGAGACCCAGTACTTC
abundance: .
v_gene: TRBV5-1
j_gene: TRBJ2-5
d_gene: TRBD2

CDR3aa: CASRRTGGPYEQYF
CDR3nt: TGTGCCAGCAGGAGGACAGGGGGGCCCTACGAGCAGTACTTC
abundance: .
v_gene: TRBV28
j_gene: TRBJ2-7
d_gene: TRBD1

CDR3aa: CASSYSTRPNEQFF
CDR3nt: TGTGCCAGCAGTTACTCGACTAGACCCAATGAGCAGTTCTTC
abundance: .
v_gene: TRBV6-5
j_gene: TRBJ2-1
d_gene: .

CDR3aa: CASSSSRGGAIVEQFF
CDR3nt: TGTGCCAGCAGCTCAAGTCGCGGGGGGGCCATTGTTGAGCAGTTCTTC
abundance: .
v_gene: TRBV7-2
j_gene: TRBJ2-1
d_gene: TRBD2

CDR3aa: CAWRSGRIWDTQYF
CDR3nt: TGTGCCTGGAGGAGCGGGAGGATCTGGGATACGCAGTATTTT
abundance: .
v_gene: TRBV30
j_gene: TRBJ2-3
d_gene: TRBD2

CDR3aa: CASSLALGVGRTRNEQFF
CDR3nt: TGTGCCAGCAGCTTAGCCCTCGGGGTCGGGAGAACACGGAATGAGCAGTTCTTC
abundance: .
v_gene: TRBV7-6
j_gene: TRBJ2-1
d_gene: .

CDR3aa: CASSRRDSGETQYF
CDR3nt: TGTGCCAGCAGCCGCCGGGACTCCGGGGAGACCCAGTACTTC
abundance: .
v_gene: TRBV5-4
j_gene: TRBJ2-5
d_gene: .

CDR3aa: CASSFTGGAGDEQFF
CDR3nt: TGTGCCAGCTCATTTACCGGGGGGGCCGGGGATGAGCAGTTCTTC
abundance: .
v_gene: TRBV18
j_gene: TRBJ2-1
d_gene: TRBD2

CDR3aa: CSVRRQYEQYF
CDR3nt: TGCAGCGTCCGCCGACAGTACGAGCAGTACTTC
abundance: .
v_gene: TRBV29-1
j_gene: TRBJ2-7
d_gene: .

CDR3aa: CASSYSEGQVRFF
CDR3nt: TGTGCCAGCAGTTACTCGGAGGGACAGGTACGGTTCTTC
abundance: .
v_gene: TRBV6-5
j_gene: TRBJ2-1
d_gene: TRBD1